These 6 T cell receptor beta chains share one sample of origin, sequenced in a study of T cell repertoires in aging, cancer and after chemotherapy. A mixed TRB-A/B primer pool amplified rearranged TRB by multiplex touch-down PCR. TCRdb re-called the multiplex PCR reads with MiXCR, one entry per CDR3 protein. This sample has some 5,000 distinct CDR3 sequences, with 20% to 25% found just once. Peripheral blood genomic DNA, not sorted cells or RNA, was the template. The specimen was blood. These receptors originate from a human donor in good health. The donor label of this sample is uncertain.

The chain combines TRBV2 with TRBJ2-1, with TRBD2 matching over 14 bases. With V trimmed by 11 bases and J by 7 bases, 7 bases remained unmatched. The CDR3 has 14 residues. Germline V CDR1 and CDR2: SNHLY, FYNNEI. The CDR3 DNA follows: TGTGCCGGCCCCGGGACTAGCGGGGGTAATGAGCAGTTCTTC. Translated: CAGPGTSGGNEQFF. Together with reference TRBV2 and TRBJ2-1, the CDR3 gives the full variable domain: EPEVTQTPSHQVTQMGQEVILRCVPISNHLYFYWYRQILGQKVEFLVSFYNNEISEKSEIFDDQFSVERPDGSNFTLKIRSTKLEDSAMYFCAGPGTSGGNEQFFGPGTRLTVL.

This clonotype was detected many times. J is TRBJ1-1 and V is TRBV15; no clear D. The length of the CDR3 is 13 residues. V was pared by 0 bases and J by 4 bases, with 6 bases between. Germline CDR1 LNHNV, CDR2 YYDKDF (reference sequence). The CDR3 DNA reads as TGTGCCACCAGCAGAGATTACAGCACTGAAGCTTTCTTT. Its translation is CATSRDYSTEAFF. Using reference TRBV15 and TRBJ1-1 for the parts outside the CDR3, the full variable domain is DAMVIQNPRYQVTQFGKPVTLSCSQTLNHNVMYWYQQKSSQAPKLLFHYYDKDFNNEADTPDNFQSRRPNTSFCFLDIRSPGLGDTAMYLCATSRDYSTEAFFGQGTRLTVV.

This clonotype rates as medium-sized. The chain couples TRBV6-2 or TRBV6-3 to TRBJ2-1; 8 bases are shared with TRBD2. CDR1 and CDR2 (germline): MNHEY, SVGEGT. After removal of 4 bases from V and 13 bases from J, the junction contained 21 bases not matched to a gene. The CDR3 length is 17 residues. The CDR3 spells CASSWSDPGLVRSPQFF. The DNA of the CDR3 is TGTGCCAGCAGTTGGTCGGATCCGGGACTAGTTCGTTCCCCTCAGTTCTTC.

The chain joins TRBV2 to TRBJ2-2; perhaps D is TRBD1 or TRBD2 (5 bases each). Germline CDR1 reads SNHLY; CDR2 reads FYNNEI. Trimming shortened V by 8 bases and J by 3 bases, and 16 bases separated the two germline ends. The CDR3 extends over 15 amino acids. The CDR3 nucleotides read TGTGCCAGCGGGGTCTGGGACCCGGACACCGGGGAGCTGTTTTTT. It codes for CASGVWDPDTGELFF.

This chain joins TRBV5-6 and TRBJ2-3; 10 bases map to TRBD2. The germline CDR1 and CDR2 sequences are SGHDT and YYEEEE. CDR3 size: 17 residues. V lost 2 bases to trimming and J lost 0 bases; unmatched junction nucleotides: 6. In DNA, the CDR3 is TGTGCCAGCAGCTTTACTAGCGGGGAATATAGCACAGATACGCAGTATTTT. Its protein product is CASSFTSGEYSTDTQYF.

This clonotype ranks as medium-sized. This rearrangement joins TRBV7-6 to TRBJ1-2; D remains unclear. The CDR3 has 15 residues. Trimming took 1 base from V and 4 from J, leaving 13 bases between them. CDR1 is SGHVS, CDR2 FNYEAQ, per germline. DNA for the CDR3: TGTGCCAGCAGCTTAGGGAGCGGACTTTCCTATGGCTACACCTTC. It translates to CASSLGSGLSYGYTF.